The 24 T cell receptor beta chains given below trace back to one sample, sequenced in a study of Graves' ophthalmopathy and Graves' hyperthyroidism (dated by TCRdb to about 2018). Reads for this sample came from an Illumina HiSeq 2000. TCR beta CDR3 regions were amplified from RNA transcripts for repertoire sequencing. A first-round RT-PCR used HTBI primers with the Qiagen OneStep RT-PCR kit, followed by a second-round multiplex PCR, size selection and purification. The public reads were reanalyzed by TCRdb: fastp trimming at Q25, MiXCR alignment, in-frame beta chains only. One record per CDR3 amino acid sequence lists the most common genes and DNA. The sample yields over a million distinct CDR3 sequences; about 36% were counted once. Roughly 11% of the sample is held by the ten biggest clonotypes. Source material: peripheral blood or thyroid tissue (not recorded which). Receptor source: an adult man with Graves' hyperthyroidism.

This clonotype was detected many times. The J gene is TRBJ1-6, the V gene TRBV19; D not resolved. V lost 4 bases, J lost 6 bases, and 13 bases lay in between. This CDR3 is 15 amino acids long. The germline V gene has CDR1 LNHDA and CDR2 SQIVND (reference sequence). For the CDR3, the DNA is TGTGCCAGTAGTAACCCAAGCAGAGTTAATTCACCCCTCCACTTT. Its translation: CASSNPSRVNSPLHF. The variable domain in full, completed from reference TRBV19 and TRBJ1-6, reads DGGITQSPKYLFRKEGQNVTLSCEQNLNHDAMYWYRQDPGQGLRLIYYSQIVNDFQKGDIAEGYSVSREKKESFPLTVTSAQKNPTAFYLCASSNPSRVNSPLHFGNGTRLTVT.

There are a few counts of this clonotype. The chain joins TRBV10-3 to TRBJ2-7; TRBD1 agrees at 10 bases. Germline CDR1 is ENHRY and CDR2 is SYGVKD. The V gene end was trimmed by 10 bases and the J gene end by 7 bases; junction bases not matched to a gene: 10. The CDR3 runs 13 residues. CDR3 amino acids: CASRDRGPGEQYF. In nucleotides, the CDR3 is TGTGCCAGCAGAGACAGGGGGCCTGGTGAGCAGTACTTC.

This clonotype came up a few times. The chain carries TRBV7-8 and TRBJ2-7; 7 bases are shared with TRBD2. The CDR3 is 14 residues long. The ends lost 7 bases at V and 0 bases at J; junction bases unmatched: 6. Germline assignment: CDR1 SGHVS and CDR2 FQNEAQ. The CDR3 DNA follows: TGTGCCAGCAAACCAGCGGGGCACTCCTACGAGCAGTACTTC. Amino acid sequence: CASKPAGHSYEQYF.

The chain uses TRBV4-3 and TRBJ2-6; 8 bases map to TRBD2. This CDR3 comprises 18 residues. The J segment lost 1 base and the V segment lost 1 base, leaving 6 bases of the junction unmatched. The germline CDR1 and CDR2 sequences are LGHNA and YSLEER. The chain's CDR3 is CASSQVGRAGSGANVLTF. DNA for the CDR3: TGCGCCAGCAGCCAAGTCGGGAGGGCAGGATCTGGGGCCAACGTCCTGACTTTC.

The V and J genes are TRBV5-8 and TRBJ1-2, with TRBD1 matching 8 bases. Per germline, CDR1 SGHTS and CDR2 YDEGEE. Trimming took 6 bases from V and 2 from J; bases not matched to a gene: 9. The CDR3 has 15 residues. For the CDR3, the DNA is TGTGCCAGCATCGCACAGGGGGTATACAACTATGGCTACACCTTC. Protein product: CASIAQGVYNYGYTF. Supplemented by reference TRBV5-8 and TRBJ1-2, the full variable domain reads EAGVTQSPTHLIKTRGQQATLRCSPISGHTSVYWYQQALGLGLQFLLWYDEGEERNRGNFPPRFSGRQFPNYSSELNVNALELEDSALYLCASIAQGVYNYGYTFGSGTRLTVV.

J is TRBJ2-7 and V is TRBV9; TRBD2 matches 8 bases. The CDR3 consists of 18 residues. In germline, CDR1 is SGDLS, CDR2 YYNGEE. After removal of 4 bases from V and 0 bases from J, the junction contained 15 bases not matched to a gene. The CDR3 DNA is TGTGCCAGCAGCACGAAGAGCGGGGGCATGATAAGCTCCTACGAGCAGTACTTC. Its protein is CASSTKSGGMISSYEQYF.

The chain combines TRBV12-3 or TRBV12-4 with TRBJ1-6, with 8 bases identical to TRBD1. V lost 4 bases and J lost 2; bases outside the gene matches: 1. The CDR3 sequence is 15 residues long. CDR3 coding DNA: TGTGCCAGCAGTTCCAGGGGGCCCTATAATTCACCCCTCCACTTT. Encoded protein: CASSSRGPYNSPLHF.

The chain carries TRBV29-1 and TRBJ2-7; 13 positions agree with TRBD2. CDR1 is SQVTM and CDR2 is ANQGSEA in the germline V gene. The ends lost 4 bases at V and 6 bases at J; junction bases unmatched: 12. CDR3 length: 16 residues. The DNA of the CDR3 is TGCAGCGTTGGGGGGGGGACTAGCGGGATTTCGACCGAGCAGTACTTC. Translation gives CSVGGGTSGISTEQYF.

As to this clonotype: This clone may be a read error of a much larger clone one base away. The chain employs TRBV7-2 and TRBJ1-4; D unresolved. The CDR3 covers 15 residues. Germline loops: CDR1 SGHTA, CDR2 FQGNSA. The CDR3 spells CSSSLSGITNEKLFF. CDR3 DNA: TGTTCCAGCAGCTTAAGCGGAATCACTAATGAAAAACTGTTTTTT.

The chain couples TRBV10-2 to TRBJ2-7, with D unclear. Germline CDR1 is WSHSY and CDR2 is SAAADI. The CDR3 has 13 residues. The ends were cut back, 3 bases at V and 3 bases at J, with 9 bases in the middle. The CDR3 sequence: CASSDSGLYEQYF. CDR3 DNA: TGCGCCAGCAGTGACTCCGGGCTCTACGAGCAGTACTTC.

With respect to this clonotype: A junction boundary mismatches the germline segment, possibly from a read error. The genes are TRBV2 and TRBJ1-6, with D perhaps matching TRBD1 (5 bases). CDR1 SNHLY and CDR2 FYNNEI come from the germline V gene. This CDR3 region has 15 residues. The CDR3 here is CASSSTGTVYSLLHF. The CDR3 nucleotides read TGTGCCAGCAGCTCAACCGGGACGGTTTATTCACTCCTCCACTTT.

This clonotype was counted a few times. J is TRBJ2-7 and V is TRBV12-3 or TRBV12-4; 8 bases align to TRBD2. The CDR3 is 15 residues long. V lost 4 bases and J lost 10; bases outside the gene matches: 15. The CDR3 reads CASSWASGRTPNQYF. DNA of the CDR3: TGTGCCAGCAGTTGGGCTAGCGGGCGCACGCCCAACCAGTACTTC.

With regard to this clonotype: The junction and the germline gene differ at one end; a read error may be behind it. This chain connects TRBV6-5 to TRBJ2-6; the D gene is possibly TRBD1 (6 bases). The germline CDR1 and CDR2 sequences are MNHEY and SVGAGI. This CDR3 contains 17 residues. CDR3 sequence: CASGYAGVASGANVLTF. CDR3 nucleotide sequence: TGTGCCAGCGGTTACGCAGGGGTCGCGTCTGGGGCCAACGTCCTGACTTTC.

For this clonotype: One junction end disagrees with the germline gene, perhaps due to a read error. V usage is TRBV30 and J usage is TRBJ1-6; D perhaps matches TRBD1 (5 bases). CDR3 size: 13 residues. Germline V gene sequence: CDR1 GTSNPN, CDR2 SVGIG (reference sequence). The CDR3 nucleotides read TGTGCCTGGAGTGTATACGGATTGGGGGGATTAGCCTTT. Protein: CAWSVYGLGGLAF.

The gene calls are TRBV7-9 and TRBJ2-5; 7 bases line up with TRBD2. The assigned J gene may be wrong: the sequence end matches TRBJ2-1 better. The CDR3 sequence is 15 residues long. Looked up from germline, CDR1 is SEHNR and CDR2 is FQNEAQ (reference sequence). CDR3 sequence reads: CASSPTSSKYNEQFF. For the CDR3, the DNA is TGTGCCAGCAGCCCGACTAGCAGCAAGTACAATGAGCAGTTCTTC.

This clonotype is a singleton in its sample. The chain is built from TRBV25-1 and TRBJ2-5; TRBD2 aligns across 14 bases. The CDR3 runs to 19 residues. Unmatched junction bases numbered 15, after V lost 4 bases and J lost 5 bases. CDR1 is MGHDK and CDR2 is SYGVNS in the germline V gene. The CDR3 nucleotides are TGTGCCAGCAGTGCTGCAACCGGGACTAGCGGGAGCGTAAGGGAGACCCAGTACTTC. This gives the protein CASSAATGTSGSVRETQYF.

CDR3 sequence: CSVEDGAGGSYEQYF. CDR3 nucleotide sequence: TGCAGCGTTGAAGATGGGGCGGGGGGCTCCTACGAGCAGTACTTC. This sequence joins TRBV29-1 and TRBJ2-7, with TRBD2 matching over 8 bases. Germline assignment: CDR1 SQVTM and CDR2 ANQGSEA. V dropped 0 bases and J dropped 0; count of bases not matched to a gene: 4. The CDR3 consists of 15 residues.

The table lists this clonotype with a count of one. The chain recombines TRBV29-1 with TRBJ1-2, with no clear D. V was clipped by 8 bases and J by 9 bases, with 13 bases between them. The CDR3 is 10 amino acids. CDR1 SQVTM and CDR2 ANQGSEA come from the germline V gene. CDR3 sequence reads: CSSMGGSYTF. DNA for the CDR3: TGCAGCTCAATGGGAGGTAGCTACACCTTC.

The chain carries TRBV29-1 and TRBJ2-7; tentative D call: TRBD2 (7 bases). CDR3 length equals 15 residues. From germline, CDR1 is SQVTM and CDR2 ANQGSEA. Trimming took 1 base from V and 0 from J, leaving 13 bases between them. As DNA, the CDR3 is TGCAGCGTTGAAGTTCGGGGGGACAACTCCTACGAGCAGTACTTC. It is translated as CSVEVRGDNSYEQYF.

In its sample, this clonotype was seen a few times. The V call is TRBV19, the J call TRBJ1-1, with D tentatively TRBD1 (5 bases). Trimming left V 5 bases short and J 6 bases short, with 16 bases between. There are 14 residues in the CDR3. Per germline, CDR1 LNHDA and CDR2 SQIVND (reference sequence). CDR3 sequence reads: CASSAWPGGSEAFF. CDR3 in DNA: TGTGCCAGTAGTGCCTGGCCGGGGGGGTCTGAAGCTTTCTTT. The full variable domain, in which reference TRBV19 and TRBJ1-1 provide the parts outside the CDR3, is DGGITQSPKYLFRKEGQNVTLSCEQNLNHDAMYWYRQDPGQGLRLIYYSQIVNDFQKGDIAEGYSVSREKKESFPLTVTSAQKNPTAFYLCASSAWPGGSEAFFGQGTRLTVV.

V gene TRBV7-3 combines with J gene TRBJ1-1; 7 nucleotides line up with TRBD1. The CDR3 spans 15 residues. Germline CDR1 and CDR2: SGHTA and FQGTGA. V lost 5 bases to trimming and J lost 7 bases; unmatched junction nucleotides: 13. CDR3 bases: TGTGCCAGCAGCAAGACAGGGCAGGGAGGTCGTGAAGCTTTCTTT. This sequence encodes CASSKTGQGGREAFF.

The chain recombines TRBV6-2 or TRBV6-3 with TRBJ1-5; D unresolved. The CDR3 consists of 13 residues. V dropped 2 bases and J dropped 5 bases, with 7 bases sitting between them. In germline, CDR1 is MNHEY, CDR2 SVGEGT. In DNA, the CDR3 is TGTGCCAGCAGTTACAGGGCAGATCAGCCCCAGCATTTT. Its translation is CASSYRADQPQHF.

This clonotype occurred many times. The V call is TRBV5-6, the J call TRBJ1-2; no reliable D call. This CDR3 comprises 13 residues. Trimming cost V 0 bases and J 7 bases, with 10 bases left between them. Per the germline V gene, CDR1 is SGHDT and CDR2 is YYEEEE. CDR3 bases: TGTGCCAGCAGCTTGGGGGGATCGCGTGGCTACACCTTC. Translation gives CASSLGGSRGYTF. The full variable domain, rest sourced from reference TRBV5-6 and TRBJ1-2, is DAGVTQSPTHLIKTRGQQVTLRCSPKSGHDTVSWYQQALGQGPQFIFQYYEEEERQRGNFPDRFSGHQFPNYSSELNVNALLLGDSALYLCASSLGGSRGYTFGSGTRLTVV.

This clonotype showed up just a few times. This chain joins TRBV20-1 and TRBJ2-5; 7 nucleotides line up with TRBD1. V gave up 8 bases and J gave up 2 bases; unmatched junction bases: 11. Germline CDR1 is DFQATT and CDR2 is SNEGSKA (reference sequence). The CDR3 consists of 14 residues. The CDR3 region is CSTRQGPPQETQYF. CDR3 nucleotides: TGCAGTACCCGACAGGGTCCACCTCAAGAGACCCAGTACTTC.